Listed here are 19 T cell receptor beta chains from one sample, sequenced in a study of T cell repertoires in cytomegalovirus infection. TCRdb processed the reads anew with MiXCR; each CDR3 protein has one entry. This sample has just under 550,000 distinct CDR3 sequences, with approximately 25% found just once. The sequenced sample consisted of PBMCs. The receptor source for this set is a human donor in good health (CMV status not recorded). Some clones in this sample may be carry-over from other donors' samples.

This clonotype turned up a few times. This rearrangement joins TRBV6-2 or TRBV6-3 to TRBJ2-1; D unclear. The CDR3 loop spans 13 amino acids. Germline V gene data show CDR1 as MNHEY and CDR2 as SVGEGT. V gave up 4 bases and J gave up 10 bases, with 14 bases separating them. In nucleotides, the CDR3 is TGTGCCAGCAGTTCATCTATCCCCATCGAGCAGTTCTTC. Amino acids: CASSSSIPIEQFF.

This clonotype was observed once. V is TRBV6-2 or TRBV6-3 and J is TRBJ2-5; 8 nucleotides match TRBD2. The CDR3 is 14 residues long. With 7 bases clipped from V and 6 bases from J, the junction kept 10 bases outside the gene matches. Germline V lookup: CDR1 MNHEY, CDR2 SVGEGT. The CDR3 DNA is TGTGCCAGCAAAATCAGCGGGGGATTGAAGACCCAGTACTTC. It specifies CASKISGGLKTQYF.

V is TRBV12-3 or TRBV12-4 and J is TRBJ2-3; the D gene is possibly TRBD2 (6 bases). The CDR3 covers 17 residues. The V end was cut by 6 bases, the J end by 0 bases, with 19 bases between. This CDR3 reads CASRPRRGLGSTDTQYF. CDR3 bases: TGTGCCAGCAGACCCAGGAGGGGTCTGGGTAGCACAGATACGCAGTATTTT.

This clonotype was counted a few times. The gene calls are TRBV25-1 and TRBJ2-3, with 9 bases fitting TRBD1. The CDR3 is 14 amino acids. V lost 8 bases to trimming and J lost 1 base; unmatched junction nucleotides: 4. Germline V lookup: CDR1 MGHDK, CDR2 SYGVNS. The CDR3 is CASVWTGGTDTQYF. CDR3 bases: TGTGCCAGCGTATGGACAGGGGGCACAGATACGCAGTATTTT.

The rearrangement uses TRBV7-6 and TRBJ2-1; no reliable D call. The CDR3 runs 13 residues. V lost 5 bases to trimming and J lost 6 bases, with 11 bases between them. Germline values: CDR1 SGHVS, CDR2 FNYEAQ. The CDR3: CASSPTLGNEQFF. The CDR3 region has the DNA TGTGCCAGCAGCCCCACACTGGGCAATGAGCAGTTCTTC.

The V and J genes are TRBV12-3 or TRBV12-4 and TRBJ1-1; TRBD1 agrees at 7 bases. V lost 6 bases and J lost 6; bases outside the gene matches: 10. The CDR3 extends over 14 amino acids. The CDR3 reads CASRDILGGSEAFF. CDR3 coding DNA: TGTGCCAGCAGGGATATACTAGGGGGCTCTGAAGCTTTCTTT.

The rearrangement joins TRBV18 to TRBJ1-4; D remains unclear. Germline-derived CDR1 and CDR2 are KGHSH and LQKENI. V was trimmed by 4 bases and J by 8 bases, leaving 17 bases between them. This CDR3 contains 15 residues. The CDR3 nucleotides read TGTGCCAGCTCACTTCCGACCCCTATGGAGGAAAAACTGTTTTTT. Residues: CASSLPTPMEEKLFF.

This clonotype showed up just a few times. The V and J genes are TRBV12-3 or TRBV12-4 and TRBJ1-5; weak D call: TRBD1 (5 bases). The length of the CDR3 is 15 residues. V lost 4 bases to trimming and J lost 2 bases, with 12 bases between them. The CDR3 sequence is CASSYDSVGNQPQHF. For the CDR3, the DNA is TGTGCCAGCAGTTACGACAGCGTTGGCAATCAGCCCCAGCATTTT.

There are many counts of this clonotype. The chain employs TRBV7-2 and TRBJ1-6, with D perhaps matching TRBD1 (5 bases). The CDR3 contains 14 residues. V shed 1 base and J shed 7 bases, with 8 bases lying between them. CDR1 is SGHTA and CDR2 is FQGNSA in the germline V gene. CDR3: CASSLVGANSPLHF. CDR3 DNA sequence: TGTGCCAGCAGCTTAGTAGGGGCGAATTCACCCCTCCACTTT.

This clonotype was counted ten times or more. V and J are TRBV7-2 and TRBJ2-3, with 11 positions matching TRBD2. CDR3 length: 17 amino acids. Trimming took 1 base from V and 4 from J; bases not matched to a gene: 7. Germline V gene lookup returns CDR1 SGHTA and CDR2 FQGNSA. The CDR3 DNA follows: TGTGCCAGCAGCTTAGTCCCGCTAGCGGGAGGCCCAGATACGCAGTATTTT. Its protein product is CASSLVPLAGGPDTQYF. Looking up the rest from reference TRBV7-2 and TRBJ2-3 gives the full variable domain: GAGVSQSPSNKVTEKGKDVELRCDPISGHTALYWYRQSLGQGLEFLIYFQGNSAPDKSGLPSDRFSAERTGGSVSTLTIQRTQQEDSAVYLCASSLVPLAGGPDTQYFGPGTRLTVL.

This clonotype has more than one count but fewer than ten. The chain is built from TRBV4-1 and TRBJ2-3, with D tentatively TRBD1 or TRBD2 (5 bases each). Trimming pared 4 bases from V and 8 bases from J, leaving 19 bases between. CDR3 length: 15 residues. CDR1 is MGHRA and CDR2 is YSYEKL in the germline V gene. The DNA of the CDR3 is TGCGCCAGCAGCCCCGGGACGGGTGACCTTGGTACGCAGTATTTT. Translated: CASSPGTGDLGTQYF.

This sequence joins TRBV7-2 and TRBJ2-7, with 7 bases aligning to TRBD1. Losses at the gene ends were 1 base for V and 2 bases for J; bases not matched to a gene: 8. Germline-derived CDR1 and CDR2 are SGHTA and FQGNSA. The CDR3 has 16 residues. DNA for the CDR3: TGTGCCAGCAGCTTAGTAGGCCAGACAGGGCCCTACGAGCAGTACGTC. This translates into CASSLVGQTGPYEQYV.

The chain carries TRBV5-4 and TRBJ2-2, with D tentatively TRBD2 (5 bases). The CDR3 is 14 amino acids. Germline V gives CDR1 SGHNT, CDR2 YYREEE (reference sequence). V was trimmed by 4 bases and J by 4 bases, leaving 11 bases between them. The CDR3 protein is CASSPSGGTGELFF. In DNA, the CDR3 is TGTGCCAGCAGCCCGAGCGGCGGCACCGGGGAGCTGTTTTTT.

This clonotype was counted between two and nine times. The chain carries TRBV5-8 and TRBJ1-4, with 9 bases that match TRBD1. After removal of 3 bases from V and 7 bases from J, the junction contained 16 bases not matched to a gene. Per germline, CDR1 SGHTS and CDR2 YDEGEE. There are 18 residues in the CDR3. The CDR3 coding sequence is TGTGCCAGCAGCTCGCCCTCGGGACAGGGACTAGGGAGTGAAAAACTGTTTTTT. Amino acids: CASSSPSGQGLGSEKLFF.

In the case of this clonotype: Just one base apart from a much larger clone, this may be a read error. The V and J genes are TRBV7-6 and TRBJ2-1; TRBD2 matches 16 bases. The CDR3 covers 16 residues. The germline V gene has CDR1 SGHVS and CDR2 FNYEAQ. Losses at the gene ends were 5 bases for V and 8 bases for J; bases not matched to a gene: 6. Here the CDR3 reads CASSPGLAGGPYEQFF. The CDR3 DNA sequence: TGTGCCAGCAGCCCGGGACTAGCGGGAGGGCCGTATGAGCAGTTCTTC.

V usage is TRBV2 and J usage is TRBJ2-7, with 8 positions matching TRBD1. Germline lookup yields CDR1 SNHLY and CDR2 FYNNEI. V shed 9 bases, J shed 4 bases, and the junction held 11 bases outside the gene matches. This CDR3 has 14 residues. CDR3 DNA: TGTGCCAGTCAGCAGGGGGCCCGCTCTTACGAGCAGTACTTC. The encoded protein is CASQQGARSYEQYF.

This chain uses TRBV20-1 with TRBJ1-1; TRBD1 might be the D (5 bases). The germline V gene encodes CDR1 DFQATT and CDR2 SNEGSKA (reference sequence). With 5 bases removed from V and 0 bases from J, the gap between germline ends came to 10 bases. The CDR3 is made up of 13 amino acids. CDR3 sequence reads: CSAFPDMNTEAFF. The CDR3 nucleotides read TGCAGTGCTTTTCCGGACATGAACACTGAAGCTTTCTTT.

There are many counts of this clonotype. This rearrangement joins TRBV7-8 to TRBJ1-1; tentative D call: TRBD1 (6 bases). CDR3 length: 15 residues. The germline CDR1 and CDR2 sequences are SGHVS and FQNEAQ. The V end lost 2 bases, the J end lost 7 bases, and 17 bases lay between the germline ends. The CDR3 region has the DNA TGTGCCAGCAGCTTATCCGGACAGCGGCGCGGTGAAGCTTTCTTT. It translates to CASSLSGQRRGEAFF.

This chain's CDR3 is CASSDFEQGYEAFF. CDR3 in DNA: TGTGCCAGCAGTGACTTTGAACAGGGGTATGAAGCTTTCTTT. V usage is TRBV6-1 and J usage is TRBJ1-1, with 7 nucleotides matching TRBD1. CDR3 size: 14 residues. V was clipped by 3 bases and J by 7 bases; unmatched bases: 8. The germline gives CDR1 MNHNS, CDR2 SASEGT.